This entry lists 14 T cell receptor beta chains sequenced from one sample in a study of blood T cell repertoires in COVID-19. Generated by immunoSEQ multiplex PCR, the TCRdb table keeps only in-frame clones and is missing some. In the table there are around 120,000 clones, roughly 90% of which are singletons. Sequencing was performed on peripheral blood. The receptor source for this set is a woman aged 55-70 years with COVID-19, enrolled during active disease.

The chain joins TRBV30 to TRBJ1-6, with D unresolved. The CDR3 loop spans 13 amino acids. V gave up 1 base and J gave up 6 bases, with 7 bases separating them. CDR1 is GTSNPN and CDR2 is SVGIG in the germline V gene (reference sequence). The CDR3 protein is CAWSGQANSPLHF. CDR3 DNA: TGTGCCTGGAGTGGGCAGGCTAATTCACCCCTCCACTTT.

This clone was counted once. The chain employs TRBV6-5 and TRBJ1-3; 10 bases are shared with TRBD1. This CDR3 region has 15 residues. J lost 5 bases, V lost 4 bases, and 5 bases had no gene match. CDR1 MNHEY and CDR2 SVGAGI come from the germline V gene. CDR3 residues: CASSSRQGARNTIYF. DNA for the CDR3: TGTGCCAGCAGTTCCCGACAGGGGGCCCGAAACACCATATATTTT.

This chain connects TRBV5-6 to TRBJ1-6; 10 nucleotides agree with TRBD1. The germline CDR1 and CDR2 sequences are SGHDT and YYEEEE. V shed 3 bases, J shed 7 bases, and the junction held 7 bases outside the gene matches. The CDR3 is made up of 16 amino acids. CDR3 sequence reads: CASSSDRGLWNSPLHF. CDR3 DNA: TGTGCCAGCAGCTCGGACAGGGGGTTATGGAATTCACCCCTCCACTTT.

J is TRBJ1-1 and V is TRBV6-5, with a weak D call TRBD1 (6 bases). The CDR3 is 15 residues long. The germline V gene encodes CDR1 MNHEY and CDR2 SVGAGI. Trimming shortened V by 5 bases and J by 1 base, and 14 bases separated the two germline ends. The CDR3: CASSLAGAANTEAFF. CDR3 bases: TGTGCCAGCAGTCTGGCGGGGGCAGCGAACACTGAAGCTTTCTTT.

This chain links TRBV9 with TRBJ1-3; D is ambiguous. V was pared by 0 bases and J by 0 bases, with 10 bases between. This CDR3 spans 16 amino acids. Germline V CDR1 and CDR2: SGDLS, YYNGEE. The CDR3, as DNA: TGTGCCAGCAGCGTAGCTACGGGTCACTCTGGAAACACCATATATTTT. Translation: CASSVATGHSGNTIYF.

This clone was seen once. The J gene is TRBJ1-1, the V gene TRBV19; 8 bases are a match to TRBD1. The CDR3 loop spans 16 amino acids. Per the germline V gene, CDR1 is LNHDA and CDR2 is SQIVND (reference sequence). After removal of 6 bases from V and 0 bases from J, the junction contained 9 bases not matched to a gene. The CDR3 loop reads CASRDPLQGVNTEAFF. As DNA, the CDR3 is TGTGCCAGTAGAGACCCTCTACAGGGGGTGAACACTGAAGCTTTCTTT.

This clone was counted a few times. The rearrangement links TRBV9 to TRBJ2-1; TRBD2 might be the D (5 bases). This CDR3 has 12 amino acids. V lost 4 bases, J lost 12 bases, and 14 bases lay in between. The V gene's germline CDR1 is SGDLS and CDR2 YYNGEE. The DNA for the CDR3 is TGTGCCAGCAGCACCAGAGAAGGAGGGCAGTTCTTC. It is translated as CASSTREGGQFF.

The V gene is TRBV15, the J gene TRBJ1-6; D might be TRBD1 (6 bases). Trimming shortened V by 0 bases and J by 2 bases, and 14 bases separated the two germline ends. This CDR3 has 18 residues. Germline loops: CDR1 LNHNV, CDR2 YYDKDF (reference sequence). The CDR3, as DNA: TGTGCCACCAGCAGAGATCAGTCGGCAGGGGCCTATAATTCACCCCTCCACTTT. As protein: CATSRDQSAGAYNSPLHF.

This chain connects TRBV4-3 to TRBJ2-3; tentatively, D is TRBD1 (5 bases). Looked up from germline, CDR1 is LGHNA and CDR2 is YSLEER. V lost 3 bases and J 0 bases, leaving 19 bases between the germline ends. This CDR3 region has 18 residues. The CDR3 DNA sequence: TGCGCCAGCAGCCAGGGGTTATTTTTGGGGCCCAGCACAGATACGCAGTATTTT. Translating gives CASSQGLFLGPSTDTQYF.

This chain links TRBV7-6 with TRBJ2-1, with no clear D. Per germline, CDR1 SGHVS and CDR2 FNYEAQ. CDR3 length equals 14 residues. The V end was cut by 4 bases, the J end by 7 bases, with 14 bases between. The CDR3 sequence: CASSSTRQVNEQFF. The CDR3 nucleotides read TGTGCCAGCAGCTCAACACGCCAGGTGAATGAGCAGTTCTTC.

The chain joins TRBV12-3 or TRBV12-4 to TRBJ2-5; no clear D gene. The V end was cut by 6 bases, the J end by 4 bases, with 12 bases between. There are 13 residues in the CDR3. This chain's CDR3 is CASRQVYGETQYF. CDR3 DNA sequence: TGTGCCAGCAGGCAGGTTTATGGAGAGACCCAGTACTTC.

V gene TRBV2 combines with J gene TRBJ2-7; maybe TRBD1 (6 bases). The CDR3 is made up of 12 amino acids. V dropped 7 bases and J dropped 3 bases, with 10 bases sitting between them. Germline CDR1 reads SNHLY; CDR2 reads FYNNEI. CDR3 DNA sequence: TGTGCCAGCAAAGGGGGAAACTACGAGCAGTACTTC. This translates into CASKGGNYEQYF.

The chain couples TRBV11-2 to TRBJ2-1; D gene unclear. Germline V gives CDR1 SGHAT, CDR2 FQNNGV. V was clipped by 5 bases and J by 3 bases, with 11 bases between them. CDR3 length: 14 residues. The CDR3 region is CASSVEQSYNEQFF. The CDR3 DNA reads TGTGCCAGCAGCGTCGAACAGAGCTACAATGAGCAGTTCTTC.

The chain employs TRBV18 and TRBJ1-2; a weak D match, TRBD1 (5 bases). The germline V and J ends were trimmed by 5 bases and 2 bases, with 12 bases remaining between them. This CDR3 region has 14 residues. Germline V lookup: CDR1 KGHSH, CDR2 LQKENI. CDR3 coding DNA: TGTGCCAGCTCAAGGACATCTTTGAACTATGGCTACACCTTC. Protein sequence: CASSRTSLNYGYTF.